This T cell receptor (beta chain) emerged from a study of blood T cell repertoires in COVID-19. Across the study: Nucleic acid was either cDNA or gDNA, and it came from T cells, B-cell-depleted T cells, or PBMCs.

The CDR3 covers 17 residues. V trimming: 6 bases; J trimming: 0 bases; junction bases outside the gene matches: 6. The germline gives CDR1 SGHRS, CDR2 YFSETQ. Profiled with immunoSEQ multiplex PCR; TCRdb holds only in-frame clones, not every one. The repertoire holds around 200,000 clones, with 70% to 90% as singletons. This clone has more than one count but fewer than ten. Sequenced: peripheral blood. The V gene is TRBV5-1, the J gene TRBJ2-6; 10 bases are a match to TRBD1. The receptor was derived from a man between 70 and 80 years old with active or convalescent COVID-19. The CDR3 protein is CASKDRGPNSGANVLTF. The DNA for the CDR3 is TGCGCCAGCAAAGACAGGGGGCCCAACTCTGGGGCCAACGTCCTGACTTTC.